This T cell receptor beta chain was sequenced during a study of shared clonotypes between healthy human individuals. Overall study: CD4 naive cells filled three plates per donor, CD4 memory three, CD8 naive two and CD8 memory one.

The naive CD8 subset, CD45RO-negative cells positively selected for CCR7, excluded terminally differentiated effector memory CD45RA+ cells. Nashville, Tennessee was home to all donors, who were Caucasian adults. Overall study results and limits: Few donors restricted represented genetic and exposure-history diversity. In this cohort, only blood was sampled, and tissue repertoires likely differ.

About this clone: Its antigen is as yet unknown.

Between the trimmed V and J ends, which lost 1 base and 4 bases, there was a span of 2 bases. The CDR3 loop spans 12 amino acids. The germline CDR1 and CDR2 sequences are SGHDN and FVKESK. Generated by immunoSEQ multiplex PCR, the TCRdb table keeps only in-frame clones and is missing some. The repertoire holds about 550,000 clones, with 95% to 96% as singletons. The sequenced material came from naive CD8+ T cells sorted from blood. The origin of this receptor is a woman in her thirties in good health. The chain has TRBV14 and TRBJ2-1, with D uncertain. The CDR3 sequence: CASSQGYNEQFF. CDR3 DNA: TGTGCCAGCAGCCAAGGATACAATGAGCAGTTCTTC. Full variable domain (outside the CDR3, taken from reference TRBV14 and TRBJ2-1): EAGVTQFPSHSVIEKGQTVTLRCDPISGHDNLYWYRRVMGKEIKFLLHFVKESKQDESGMPNNRFLAERTGGTYSTLKVQPAELEDSGVYFCASSQGYNEQFFGPGTRLTVL.